Here is one T cell receptor (beta chain) with its context. Per germline, CDR1 SGDLS and CDR2 YYNGEE. The CDR3 contains 17 residues. J gave up 0 bases and V 2 bases, and 5 bases lay outside the gene matches. This entry belongs to a study of CD8 T cells in Susac syndrome. Random hexamers were used to reverse transcribe an amount of roughly 0.5 to 1 ug RNA. The TCR beta CDR3 was amplified by immunoSEQ multiplex PCR across 54 Vbeta, 13 Jbeta. TCRdb called the immunoSEQ multiplex PCR reads again in MiXCR, with one record for every CDR3 protein. The sample consists of around 180,000 distinct CDR3 sequences, around 96% of them appearing once.

Sequenced: CD8+ T cells from PBMCs. The sequence was collected from a human donor with multiple sclerosis. This chain links TRBV9 with TRBJ2-2, with 9 bases that match TRBD2. The CDR3 reads CASSVKPSGTNTGELFF. CDR3 nucleotide sequence: TGTGCCAGCAGCGTGAAGCCTAGCGGGACGAACACCGGGGAGCTGTTTTTT. The whole variable domain, filled in from reference TRBV9 and TRBJ2-2, reads DSGVTQTPKHLITATGQRVTLRCSPRSGDLSVYWYQQSLDQGLQFLIQYYNGEERAKGNILERFSAQQFPDLHSELNLSSLELGDSALYFCASSVKPSGTNTGELFFGEGSRLTVL.